These 9 T cell receptor beta chains came from one sample sequenced in a study of vaccination effects on CD4 cells after COVID-19. Scientists isolated CD4+ T cells after a roughly nine-day culture period ended. Two doses of either BNT162b2 or mRNA-1273 were given to each participant. These TCRs are of unknown antigen specificity. Measured with immunoSEQ multiplex PCR; TCRdb has only the in-frame clones, and not every one. Here the sample spans about 66,000 clones, around 69% being singletons. The material sequenced was CD4+ T cells from PBMCs cultured without peptide, taken after COVID-19 vaccination. The receptors here all came from a human donor who received a COVID-19 vaccine.

The chain combines TRBV6-5 with TRBJ1-3; the D gene is possibly TRBD1 (5 bases). V was trimmed by 8 bases and J by 0 bases, leaving 11 bases between them. CDR3 size: 14 residues. The germline gives CDR1 MNHEY, CDR2 SVGAGI. The chain's CDR3 is CASRPTDSGNTIYF. Written as DNA, the CDR3 is TGTGCCAGCCGCCCGACAGACTCTGGAAACACCATATATTTT.

The chain employs TRBV30 and TRBJ1-2; D gene uncertain. The CDR3 sequence is 13 residues long. CDR1 GTSNPN and CDR2 SVGIG come from the germline V gene (reference sequence). Deletions cut 4 bases from V and 8 bases from J, with 17 bases between. The CDR3 loop reads CAWKSPGKRGYTF. The CDR3 bases are TGTGCCTGGAAGAGTCCGGGGAAGAGGGGCTACACCTTC.

The chain employs TRBV7-9 and TRBJ1-2; maybe TRBD1 (5 bases). V gave up 3 bases and J gave up 8 bases, with 19 bases separating them. Per the germline V gene, CDR1 is SEHNR and CDR2 is FQNEAQ (reference sequence). The CDR3 runs to 15 residues. The CDR3 loop is CASSFEVPGPGGYTF. In DNA, the CDR3 is TGTGCCAGCAGCTTCGAGGTGCCGGGGCCGGGAGGCTACACCTTC.

This clone was detected only a few times. V usage is TRBV10-3 and J usage is TRBJ1-1, with D tentatively TRBD1 (6 bases). The germline V gene encodes CDR1 ENHRY and CDR2 SYGVKD. This CDR3 is 13 amino acids long. Trimming left V 3 bases short and J 1 base short, with 6 bases between. CDR3 DNA: TGTGCCATCAGTGAAGGGGGGAACACTGAAGCTTTCTTT. This sequence encodes CAISEGGNTEAFF.

The CDR3 sequence: CASSEVGGGAVRSYNEQFF. As DNA, the CDR3 is TGTGCCAGCAGTGAAGTGGGCGGGGGGGCTGTCCGTTCCTACAATGAGCAGTTCTTC. J is TRBJ2-1 and V is TRBV6-1; TRBD2 agrees at 9 bases. V lost 1 base, J lost 1 base, and 11 bases stayed unmatched. Per germline, CDR1 MNHNS and CDR2 SASEGT. The CDR3 sequence is 19 residues long.

The rearrangement joins TRBV5-1 to TRBJ2-6; 11 nucleotides match TRBD1. V lost 0 bases and J lost 1; bases outside the gene matches: 6. CDR3 length: 19 amino acids. Germline V gives CDR1 SGHRS, CDR2 YFSETQ. CDR3 amino acids: CASSLEGQGAVSGANVLTF. CDR3 sequence (DNA): TGCGCCAGCAGCTTGGAAGGACAGGGGGCAGTATCTGGGGCCAACGTCCTGACTTTC.

The chain recombines TRBV7-2 with TRBJ2-3; the match to TRBD1 covers 9 bases. Germline CDR1 SGHTA, CDR2 FQGNSA. V dropped 4 bases and J dropped 1; count of bases not matched to a gene: 0. The CDR3 sequence is 14 residues long. CDR3 sequence reads: CASSWDRGTDTQYF. The CDR3 region has the DNA TGTGCCAGCAGCTGGGACAGGGGCACAGATACGCAGTATTTT.

Only a few counts were recorded for this clone. The rearrangement uses TRBV7-9 and TRBJ2-7; TRBD1 aligns across 8 bases. Germline CDR1 and CDR2: SEHNR and FQNEAQ (reference sequence). Trimming cost V 1 base and J 8 bases; bases outside gene matches: 7. This CDR3 is 14 amino acids long. For the CDR3, the DNA is TGTGCCAGCAGCTTAGGGGAGGCAGGGGGCCAGCAGTACGTC. It is translated as CASSLGEAGGQQYV.

The rearrangement joins TRBV7-9 to TRBJ1-5; 9 bases are shared with TRBD1. The J segment lost 2 bases and the V segment lost 3 bases, leaving 11 bases of the junction unmatched. The CDR3 totals 18 residues. Germline CDR1 reads SEHNR; CDR2 reads FQNEAQ (reference sequence). This CDR3 reads CASSLGQGNQIGNQPQHF. CDR3 nucleotides: TGTGCCAGCAGCTTGGGACAGGGAAATCAGATAGGCAATCAGCCCCAGCATTTT.